Each of the 14 T cell receptor beta chains below was sequenced from the same sample in a study of metastatic and nonmetastatic thyroid tumors (TCRdb year 2020). Before undergoing thyroid surgery, none of the patients had been given any kind of treatment. Library prep was done by PCR. The reads were generated on an Illumina HiSeq 4000. TCRdb trimmed public reads at Q25 via fastp, called clones via MiXCR and kept in-frame beta chains. The sample includes about 64,000 clones, with 4% to 4.5% observed a single time. Approximately 20% of the sample goes to the ten largest clones. Sequencing was performed on blood. The receptor set was obtained from a female donor with papillary thyroid cancer or a benign thyroid nodule (not recorded which). Some clones in this sample may be carry-over from other donors' samples.

This clone occurred a few times. This may arise from a read error, as a much more abundant clone is one base away. The chain employs TRBV20-1 and TRBJ1-1, with 9 positions matching TRBD1. V was clipped by 2 bases and J by 3 bases; unmatched bases: 7. Germline CDR1 reads DFQATT; CDR2 reads SNEGSKA (reference sequence). The CDR3 runs 15 residues. CDR3 protein: CSARRGTGPDTEAFF. CDR3 DNA sequence: TGCAGTGCTAGAAGGGGGACAGGGCCGGACACTGAAGCTTTCTTT.

As for this clone: The junction and the germline gene differ at one end; a read error may be behind it. Other DNA sequences from this sample encode an identical CDR3 as well. The chain joins TRBV12-3 or TRBV12-4 to TRBJ2-7, with D perhaps matching TRBD2 (5 bases). The CDR3 is made up of 14 amino acids. In DNA, the CDR3 is TGTGCCAGCAGTCTAGCTGGAGTCTCCTACGAGCAGTACTTC. It specifies CASSLAGVSYEQYF.

There are many counts of this clone. This rearrangement joins TRBV12-3 or TRBV12-4 to TRBJ2-6; 9 bases fit TRBD2. CDR3 length: 18 amino acids. V was pared by 6 bases and J by 3 bases, with 12 bases of the junction left unmatched. The CDR3 nucleotides are TGTGCCAGCAGCTTGAATGGCGGGAGGGCTAGTGGGGCCAACGTCCTGACTTTC. It yields the protein CASSLNGGRASGANVLTF.

This clone showed up just a few times. An end of the junction does not agree with germline; a read error may underlie this. The chain recombines TRBV20-1 with TRBJ2-2; D is unclear. The CDR3 length is 13 residues. Germline V gives CDR1 DFQATT, CDR2 SNEGSKA (reference sequence). This chain's CDR3 is CSARDLNTVELFF. Here the CDR3 DNA reads TGCAGTGCTAGAGATTTGAATACCGTGGAGCTGTTTTTT.

This clone was picked up many times. For the CDR3, the DNA is TGCGCCAGCACCCCGGGGGCCGGGGCAGGATTAACCTACGAGCAGTACTTC. This sequence encodes CASTPGAGAGLTYEQYF. The chain links TRBV5-1 to TRBJ2-7, with D perhaps assigned TRBD1 or TRBD2 (6 bases each). The ends were cut back, 6 bases at V and 2 bases at J, with 24 bases in the middle. CDR3 length: 17 amino acids. The germline V gene has CDR1 SGHRS and CDR2 YFSETQ.

The chain recombines TRBV6-2 or TRBV6-3 with TRBJ2-7; D is unresolved. Deletions cut 2 bases from V and 2 bases from J, with 7 bases between. The V gene's germline CDR1 is MNHEY and CDR2 SVGEGT. The CDR3 length is 13 residues. As DNA, the CDR3 is TGTGCCAGCAGTTACCCCGAGGCCTACGAGCAGTACTTC. It yields the protein CASSYPEAYEQYF.

As regards this clone: A much larger clone differs by one base, so this may be a read error. The CDR3, as DNA: TGTGCCGGCAGCTTAGAAGGGGAGACCCAGTACTTC. Its protein product is CAGSLEGETQYF. The rearrangement joins TRBV11-3 to TRBJ2-5; D is unresolved. The CDR3 totals 12 residues. The germline V gene encodes CDR1 SGHNT and CDR2 YENEEA.

This clone was seen repeatedly, ten times or more. This may arise from a read error, as a much more abundant clone is one base away. The genes are TRBV5-1 and TRBJ2-1; no firm D call. Germline V gives CDR1 SGHRS, CDR2 YFSETQ. There are 17 residues in the CDR3. CDR3: CASSLVRGGGSYNEQLF. The CDR3, as DNA: TGCGCCAGCAGCTTGGTTCGAGGCGGCGGATCATACAATGAGCAGCTCTTC.

Ten or more counts support this clone. V and J are TRBV7-6 and TRBJ2-3; possibly TRBD2 for D (6 bases). Trimming took 4 bases from V and 2 from J, leaving 13 bases between them. CDR3 size: 15 residues. Germline assignment: CDR1 SGHVS and CDR2 FNYEAQ. The CDR3 region has the DNA TGTGCCAGCAGCTCCTGGGGCGGGAACACAGATACGCAGTATTTT. Protein: CASSSWGGNTDTQYF.

This clone has ten or more counts. This chain links TRBV6-1 with TRBJ2-7, with D perhaps matching TRBD2 (6 bases). Trimming cost V 5 bases and J 0 bases, with 8 bases left between them. Germline CDR1 reads MNHNS; CDR2 reads SASEGT. CDR3 length: 13 residues. The CDR3 sequence is CASSFSGSYEQYF. CDR3 DNA: TGTGCCAGCAGTTTTAGCGGCTCCTACGAGCAGTACTTC.

This sequence joins TRBV24-1 and TRBJ2-2, with D uncertain. V lost 0 bases, J lost 3 bases, and 4 bases lay in between. Germline V gene lookup returns CDR1 KGHDR and CDR2 SFDVKD. The CDR3 totals 14 residues. The CDR3 protein is CATSDLSYTGELFF. The CDR3 bases are TGTGCCACCAGTGATTTGAGCTACACCGGGGAGCTGTTTTTT.

In this sample, this clone turned up many times. This chain uses TRBV27 with TRBJ1-3, with TRBD1 as a possible D gene (5 bases). The germline CDR1 and CDR2 sequences are MNHEY and SMNVEV (reference sequence). Deletions cut 5 bases from V and 0 bases from J, with 14 bases between. The CDR3 spans 16 residues. CDR3 amino acids: CASSPLGRTSGNTIYF. In DNA, the CDR3 is TGTGCCAGCAGTCCCCTGGGACGGACCTCTGGAAACACCATATATTTT.

The sample holds many counts of this clone. The J gene is TRBJ1-4, the V gene TRBV2; D not resolved. Germline CDR1 is SNHLY and CDR2 is FYNNEI. The CDR3 is 17 residues long. V was clipped by 7 bases and J by 0 bases, with 18 bases between them. The chain's CDR3 is CASTSRIESATNEKLFF. In DNA, the CDR3 is TGTGCCAGCACCTCCAGGATAGAGTCTGCAACTAATGAAAAACTGTTTTTT.

This clone has a count of ten or more. The chain joins TRBV6-1 to TRBJ1-2, with D hard to call. Germline CDR1 MNHNS, CDR2 SASEGT. The V gene lost 6 bases and the J gene lost 4 bases, with 15 bases spanning the gap. This CDR3 has 14 residues. CDR3 nucleotide sequence: TGTGCCAGCAGCTCGGGGAGGCTGAGCTATGGCTACACCTTC. As protein: CASSSGRLSYGYTF.